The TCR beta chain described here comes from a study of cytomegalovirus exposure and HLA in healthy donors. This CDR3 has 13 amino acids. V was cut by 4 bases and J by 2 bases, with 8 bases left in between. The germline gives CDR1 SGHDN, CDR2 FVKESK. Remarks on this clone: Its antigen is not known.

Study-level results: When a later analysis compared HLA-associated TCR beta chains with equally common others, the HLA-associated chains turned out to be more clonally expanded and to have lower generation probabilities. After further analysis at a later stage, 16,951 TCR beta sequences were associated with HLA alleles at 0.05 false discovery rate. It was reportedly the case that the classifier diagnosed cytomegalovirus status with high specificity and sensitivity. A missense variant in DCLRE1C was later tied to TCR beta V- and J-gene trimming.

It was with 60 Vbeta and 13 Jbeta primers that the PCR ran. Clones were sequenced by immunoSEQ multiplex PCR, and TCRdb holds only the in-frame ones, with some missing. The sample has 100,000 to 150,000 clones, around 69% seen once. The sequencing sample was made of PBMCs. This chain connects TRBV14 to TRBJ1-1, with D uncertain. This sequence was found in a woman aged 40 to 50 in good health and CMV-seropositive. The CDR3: CASSPGVNTEAFF. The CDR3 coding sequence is TGTGCCAGCAGCCCCGGGGTCAACACTGAAGCTTTCTTT.